This entry is about one T cell receptor (beta chain). The antigen is not known. This CDR3 has 15 amino acids. The germline gives CDR1 SGHDN, CDR2 FVKESK. Trimming removed 4 bases from V and 4 bases from J, with 16 bases in between. The data were taken from a study of T cells in Graves' hyperthyroidism and ophthalmopathy. Study-level findings and limits: Blood held most thyroid clonotypes expanded above 0.001 frequency. Researchers report that a 13 V-J model separated ophthalmopathy from stable hyperthyroidism.

It was around 11 ml of fresh peripheral blood that supplied the PBMCs. The source material, RNA transcripts, was used to amplify TCR beta CDR3 regions. The HTBI primer set drove a first-round RT-PCR of the TCR CDR3. In TCRdb, the multiplex PCR reads were re-called with MiXCR into one record per CDR3 protein. This sample has fewer than 750,000 distinct CDR3 sequences, with about 14% found just once. Sequenced sample: blood. The TCR comes from a woman aged 50 to 60 with Graves' ophthalmopathy. The V gene is TRBV14, the J gene TRBJ1-2; D perhaps matches TRBD1 (5 bases). The CDR3 reads CASSPQIQVSYGYTF. The DNA of the CDR3 is TGTGCCAGCAGCCCGCAAATACAGGTTTCCTATGGCTACACCTTC.